The 16 T cell receptor beta chains below were found in one sample sequenced in a study of T cells after yellow fever vaccination. Using its own MiXCR run on the 5' RACE reads, TCRdb lists one record per CDR3 protein. The profile shows 300,000 to 450,000 distinct CDR3 sequences, less than 9.5% of them singletons. Sequencing used PBMCs, obtained approximately 47 days after the first yellow fever vaccination. These receptor sequences come from a man aged 18 to 35 who received the YFV17D yellow fever vaccine.

This clonotype was seen more than once but under ten times. This chain uses TRBV2 with TRBJ2-3; 7 nucleotides agree with TRBD2. The germline V gene has CDR1 SNHLY and CDR2 FYNNEI. With V trimmed by 7 bases and J by 4 bases, 11 bases remained unmatched. The length of the CDR3 is 15 residues. CDR3 nucleotide sequence: TGTGCCAGCATTCCGGCGGGGGTCATCCCAGATACGCAGTATTTT. Translated: CASIPAGVIPDTQYF.

This clonotype has more than one count but fewer than ten. The chain is built from TRBV3-1 and TRBJ2-1; 9 nucleotides align to TRBD2. The V gene end was trimmed by 1 base and the J gene end by 9 bases; junction bases not matched to a gene: 10. Germline assignment: CDR1 LGHDT and CDR2 YNNKEL (reference sequence). The CDR3 loop spans 16 amino acids. For the CDR3, the DNA is TGTGCCAGCAGCCAAGCGTTCCTAGCGGGGTCGGGTGAGCAGTTCTTC. This encodes CASSQAFLAGSGEQFF.

This clonotype was found a few times. The V gene is TRBV20-1, the J gene TRBJ1-1; a possible D gene is TRBD1 (5 bases). Trimming pared 1 base from V and 7 bases from J, leaving 7 bases between. The CDR3 contains 11 residues. Germline CDR1 is DFQATT and CDR2 is SNEGSKA (reference sequence). CDR3 protein: CSARGGVEAFF. CDR3 sequence (DNA): TGCAGTGCTAGAGGAGGGGTTGAAGCTTTCTTT.

This chain links TRBV19 with TRBJ2-7; 8 bases map to TRBD2. J was trimmed by 4 bases and V by 1 base; bases with no gene match: 6. CDR3 length: 15 amino acids. Germline CDR1 LNHDA, CDR2 SQIVND (reference sequence). This CDR3 is CASSIGPAGAYEQYF. CDR3 sequence (DNA): TGTGCCAGTAGTATAGGCCCAGCGGGGGCGTACGAGCAGTACTTC.

The chain has TRBV11-1 and TRBJ1-2; D is ambiguous. The germline V and J ends were trimmed by 0 bases and 2 bases, with 19 bases remaining between them. Germline V gene sequence: CDR1 SGHAT, CDR2 FQDESV (reference sequence). The CDR3 covers 18 residues. CDR3 bases: TGTGCCAGCAGCTTAGCGCCCCGACCCAGCCCGGACAACTATGGCTACACCTTC. Its translation is CASSLAPRPSPDNYGYTF.

The rearrangement uses TRBV3-1 and TRBJ2-1; 13 bases agree with TRBD2. The CDR3 consists of 17 residues. CDR1 is LGHDT, CDR2 YNNKEL, per germline (reference sequence). The ends lost 4 bases at V and 1 base at J; junction bases unmatched: 4. This chain's CDR3 is CASSRLAGGVSYNEQFF. DNA for the CDR3: TGTGCCAGCAGCCGACTAGCGGGGGGCGTATCCTACAATGAGCAGTTCTTC.

V gene TRBV7-8 combines with J gene TRBJ2-3; possibly TRBD2 for D (6 bases). V shed 5 bases and J shed 2 bases, with 14 bases lying between them. This CDR3 is built from 15 residues. The germline V gene has CDR1 SGHVS and CDR2 FQNEAQ. The CDR3 loop reads CASSPFTGLTDTQYF. CDR3 DNA: TGTGCCAGCAGCCCCTTTACGGGACTCACAGATACGCAGTATTTT.

This rearrangement joins TRBV4-3 to TRBJ2-7; TRBD2 matches at 8 bases. Trimming at V came to 4 bases and at J to 2 bases, leaving 10 bases not matched to a gene. The CDR3 runs to 16 residues. Germline V gives CDR1 LGHNA, CDR2 YSLEER. The CDR3 loop reads CASSPSRPGLAYEQYF. The CDR3 DNA is TGCGCCAGCAGCCCATCGCGGCCGGGACTAGCCTACGAGCAGTACTTC.

For this clonotype: The germline gene is not matched at one end of the junction; a read error may be the cause. V is TRBV24-1 and J is TRBJ2-5; D gene unclear. The CDR3 has 16 residues. Germline-derived CDR1 and CDR2 are KGHDR and SFDVKD. DNA for the CDR3: TGCAGTCCACCGGAACCTCGGGCGAAAAGTAAAGAGACCCAGTACTTC. It codes for CSPPEPRAKSKETQYF.

At least ten counts were recorded for this clonotype. This chain joins TRBV5-1 and TRBJ2-3, with D perhaps given as TRBD1 or TRBD2 (6 bases each). Germline CDR1 SGHRS, CDR2 YFSETQ. Trimming shortened V by 4 bases and J by 8 bases, and 17 bases separated the two germline ends. The CDR3 consists of 14 residues. The CDR3 here is CASSTGDTGVTQYF. The CDR3 nucleotides read TGCGCCAGCAGCACGGGGGACACCGGCGTTACGCAGTATTTT.

This clonotype was recorded at least ten times. The chain links TRBV2 to TRBJ1-1; D remains ambiguous. Germline V gene data show CDR1 as SNHLY and CDR2 as FYNNEI. Trimming took 2 bases from V and 1 from J, leaving 8 bases between them. The CDR3 is made up of 14 amino acids. CDR3 sequence (DNA): TGTGCCAGCAGTGAACTCAGGCGGAACACTGAAGCTTTCTTT. Translating gives CASSELRRNTEAFF. Based on the CDR3 plus reference TRBV2 and TRBJ1-1, the full variable domain is EPEVTQTPSHQVTQMGQEVILRCVPISNHLYFYWYRQILGQKVEFLVSFYNNEISEKSEIFDDQFSVERPDGSNFTLKIRSTKLEDSAMYFCASSELRRNTEAFFGQGTRLTVV.

This clonotype occurred many times. V and J are TRBV7-2 and TRBJ2-5; no clear D. Germline V gene sequence: CDR1 SGHTA, CDR2 FQGNSA. Trimming removed 5 bases from V and 5 bases from J, with 21 bases in between. The CDR3 covers 16 residues. This chain's CDR3 is CASSQRAASSRETQYF. DNA for the CDR3: TGTGCCAGCAGCCAAAGGGCCGCTTCGTCCCGGGAGACCCAGTACTTC. Full variable domain (remainder filled in from reference TRBV7-2 and TRBJ2-5): GAGVSQSPSNKVTEKGKDVELRCDPISGHTALYWYRQSLGQGLEFLIYFQGNSAPDKSGLPSDRFSAERTGGSVSTLTIQRTQQEDSAVYLCASSQRAASSRETQYFGPGTRLLVL.

This clonotype was observed a few times. This chain links TRBV7-9 with TRBJ2-7; weak D call: TRBD1 (5 bases). The germline gives CDR1 SEHNR, CDR2 FQNEAQ (reference sequence). Trimming removed 0 bases from V and 6 bases from J, with 9 bases in between. CDR3 length equals 13 residues. CDR3 region: CASSLAPQGEQYF. DNA for the CDR3: TGTGCCAGCAGCTTAGCCCCCCAGGGCGAGCAGTACTTC.

J is TRBJ2-2 and V is TRBV4-2; 9 bases fit TRBD2. CDR1 and CDR2 (germline): LGHNA, YNFKEQ. This CDR3 spans 16 amino acids. V trimming: 4 bases; J trimming: 3 bases; junction bases outside the gene matches: 6. The CDR3 loop reads CASSPLVAGDTGELFF. In DNA form, the CDR3 reads TGTGCCAGCAGCCCTCTCGTAGCGGGGGACACCGGGGAGCTGTTTTTT.

This clonotype was seen more than once but under ten times. The J gene is TRBJ2-7, the V gene TRBV2; 9 bases line up with TRBD1. Trimming at V came to 7 bases and at J to 6 bases, leaving 13 bases not matched to a gene. The germline gives CDR1 SNHLY, CDR2 FYNNEI. This CDR3 contains 15 residues. The CDR3 loop reads CASNDRDREVREQYF. The CDR3 nucleotides are TGTGCCAGCAATGATAGGGACAGGGAAGTCCGCGAGCAGTACTTC.

This clonotype was detected a few times. This chain links TRBV4-2 with TRBJ2-5; D gene unclear. V was clipped by 0 bases and J by 0 bases, with 8 bases between them. This CDR3 is 15 amino acids long. CDR1 and CDR2 (germline): LGHNA, YNFKEQ. CDR3 in amino acids: CASSQDGRDQETQYF. The CDR3 DNA reads as TGTGCCAGCAGCCAAGACGGCAGAGACCAAGAGACCCAGTACTTC.